The rows below give T cell receptor beta chains drawn from one sample of a study of shared clonotypes between healthy human individuals. Some clones are missing from TCRdb's copy, which holds only in-frame ones; the method was immunoSEQ multiplex PCR. This table has 2,100,000 or so clones, around 95% appearing once. Material for sequencing was naive CD4+ T cells sorted from blood. The receptors here all came from a man in his late teens or twenties in good health. Each CDR3 is given with its conserved first and last residue. Each record gives: D gene, J gene, V gene, clone size, CDR3 DNA, CDR3 protein. D genes are given only for firm matches. Some rows have no size entry. The others give once, few or many, or a class for an expanded clone.

TRBD2 TRBJ2-3 TRBV5-1 . TGCGCCAGCAGCTTGGGAGCGGGGGGTACAGATACGCAGTATTTT CASSLGAGGTDTQYF
. TRBJ1-5 TRBV27 once TGTGCCAGCAGTTCGGTCAGTCAGAGTCAGCCCCAGCATTTT CASSSVSQSQPQHF
TRBD2 TRBJ2-3 TRBV9 . TGTGCCAGCAGCTCAAGGACTAGCGGGGGCACAGATACGCAGTATTTT CASSSRTSGGTDTQYF
. TRBJ1-2 TRBV6-1 . TGTGCCAGCAGTGGAGCGACCGAGCTTTTTTATGGCTACACCTTC CASSGATELFYGYTF
. TRBJ1-3 TRBV5-1 . TGCGCCAGCAGCTTGCCAACCGACACCATATATTTT CASSLPTDTIYF
. TRBJ2-3 TRBV7-2 . TGTGCCAGCAGCTTAGATTCTGGGCGGTTCACAGATACGCAGTATTTT CASSLDSGRFTDTQYF
. TRBJ2-3 TRBV7-2 . TGTGCCAGCAGCCCTGATTTCGGGCGAGGCACAGATACGCAGTATTTT CASSPDFGRGTDTQYF
TRBD1 TRBJ1-1 TRBV6-5 . TGTGCCAGCAGCAGGGGGCAGGGCACTGAAGCTTTCTTT CASSRGQGTEAFF
. TRBJ2-7 TRBV7-2 . TGTGCCAGCAGCTTAGCGGGAGCAATCTACGAGCAGTACTTC CASSLAGAIYEQYF
TRBD1 TRBJ2-5 TRBV9 . TGTGCCAGCAGCTCTCGGACAGGGGGAGAGACCCAGTACTTC CASSSRTGGETQYF
. TRBJ1-5 TRBV5-1 . TGCGCCAGCAGCTTGGAGGGCGGCCAGCCCCAGCATTTT CASSLEGGQPQHF
TRBD2 TRBJ2-7 TRBV7-2 . TGTGCCAGCAGCTTAGGACGACTAGCGGGAGGGTACGAGCAGTACTTC CASSLGRLAGGYEQYF
. TRBJ2-5 TRBV6-5 . TGTGCCAGCAGTTACGAAGAGACCCAGTACTTC CASSYEETQYF
TRBD1 TRBJ1-6 TRBV5-4 few TGTGCCAGCAGCCGACAGGGTAATAATTCACCCCTCCACTTT CASSRQGNNSPLHF
. TRBJ1-3 TRBV7-2 . TGTGCCAGCAGCTTATGGGCCCTCTCAGGAAACACCATATATTTT CASSLWALSGNTIYF
. TRBJ2-1 TRBV5-1 . TGCGCCAGCAGCTTGGGGCAAGGCAGCTCCTACAATGAGCAGTTCTTC CASSLGQGSSYNEQFF
TRBD1 TRBJ1-6 TRBV4-2 . TGTGCCAGCAGCCTCTCGACAGGGCCAGAATCACCCCTCCACTTT CASSLSTGPESPLHF
. TRBJ1-5 TRBV6-1 . TGTGCCAGCAGTGATGACCCGAATCAGCCCCAGCATTTT CASSDDPNQPQHF
TRBD2 TRBJ2-7 TRBV27 . TGTGCCAGCAGCCCGGGGGGGGTCCCCTACGAGCAGTACTTC CASSPGGVPYEQYF
TRBD2 TRBJ2-7 TRBV11-2 . TGTGCCAGCAGCTTAGGGAGCGGGGGGACCTACGAGCAGTACTTC CASSLGSGGTYEQYF
. TRBJ1-2 TRBV7-9 . TGTGCCAGCAGCCTAGGGCCCGTCACCCGCTACACCTTC CASSLGPVTRYTF
. TRBJ1-2 TRBV27 . TGTGCCAGCACCGGACAGTACTATGGCTACACCTTC CASTGQYYGYTF
TRBD1 TRBJ2-7 TRBV6-1 . TGTGCCAGCAGTGATCTCCACAGGGGATCCTACGAGCAGTACTTC CASSDLHRGSYEQYF
. TRBJ2-1 TRBV5-1 . TGCGCCAGCAGCCCATTCGGGGGACCAAATGAGCAGTTCTTC CASSPFGGPNEQFF
. TRBJ2-2 TRBV30 . TGTGCCTGGAGTAGGACACAAGGGGCCGGGGAGCTGTTTTTT CAWSRTQGAGELFF
TRBD1 TRBJ1-1 TRBV7-6 . TGTGCCAGCAGCTTAGCCCTAGGACAGGGGAACACTGAAGCTTTCTTT CASSLALGQGNTEAFF
. TRBJ2-3 TRBV6-1 . TGTGCCAGCAAAGCCAGAATGTTCACAGATACGCAGTATTTT CASKARMFTDTQYF
TRBD1 TRBJ1-5 TRBV2 . TGTGCCAGCAGCGAGAACAGGGGAAGCAATCAGCCCCAGCATTTT CASSENRGSNQPQHF
TRBD2 TRBJ2-5 TRBV5-1 . TGCGCCAGCAGCCTAGGGACTAGCGGGGGAAAAGAGACCCAGTACTTC CASSLGTSGGKETQYF
. TRBJ1-6 TRBV19 . TGTGCCAGTAGTCGGCTCGACAGGTTGGATTCACCCCTCCACTTT CASSRLDRLDSPLHF
. TRBJ2-7 TRBV15 . TGTGCCACCAGCAGAGACCCCATAGCGGCCTCCTACGAGCAGTACTTC CATSRDPIAASYEQYF
TRBD1 TRBJ2-7 TRBV5-4 . TGTGCCAGCAGCTTGGGACAGGGGGGTCTCCCCGAGCAGTACTTC CASSLGQGGLPEQYF
TRBD2 TRBJ2-7 TRBV11-2 . TGTGCCAGCAGCTTAGATACCCTAGCGGGAGTTGAGGAGCAGTACTTC CASSLDTLAGVEEQYF
TRBD1 TRBJ1-2 TRBV5-6 . TGTGCCAGCAGCCTCCCAGGGGGGCCGTCGACCTATGGCTACACCTTC CASSLPGGPSTYGYTF
. TRBJ1-1 TRBV29-1 . TGCAGCGTTGTGAGGGGTAGTGGGAACACTGAAGCTTTCTTT CSVVRGSGNTEAFF
. TRBJ2-1 TRBV29-1 . TGCAGCGTTGAAGCCTTACTTGAGCAGTTCTTC CSVEALLEQFF
. TRBJ1-1 TRBV27 . TGTGCCAGCAGTCCTGAAGCTTTCTTT CASSPEAFF
. TRBJ2-7 TRBV6-6 . TGTGCCAGCAGTTACTCTTGGGGGGTGGGAGGACTGTACTTC CASSYSWGVGGLYF
TRBD1 TRBJ2-3 TRBV4-3 . TGCGCCAGCAGGCCCGGGACAGGGAGAACAGATACGCAGTATTTT CASRPGTGRTDTQYF
. TRBJ2-7 TRBV14 . TGTGCCAGCAGCCAAAAGGGTTGGTCGACAGCCTCCTACGAGCAGTACTTC CASSQKGWSTASYEQYF
. TRBJ2-7 TRBV18 . TGTGCCAGCTCACCACCTTCGATCGGGGGAAACGAGCAGTACTTC CASSPPSIGGNEQYF
. TRBJ2-3 TRBV10-1 . TGCGCCAGCAGTCAGAAAGATACGCAGTATTTT CASSQKDTQYF
TRBD1 TRBJ1-4 TRBV18 . TGTGCCAGCTCACCGGGACAGGGGGAGGAAAAACTGTTTTTT CASSPGQGEEKLFF
. TRBJ2-3 TRBV27 . TGTGCCAGCGGCAAAAGGGTCACAGATACGCAGTATTTT CASGKRVTDTQYF
TRBD2 TRBJ2-3 TRBV18 . TGTGCCAGCTCACCATTAGCGGGTAGCACAGATACGCAGTATTTT CASSPLAGSTDTQYF
. TRBJ1-6 TRBV2 few TGTGCCACCAGAGGGACCTATAATTCACCCCTCCACTTT CATRGTYNSPLHF
TRBD2 TRBJ2-1 TRBV5-1 . TGCGCCAGCAGCATAAATAGCGGGGTCAAAGAGCAGTTCTTC CASSINSGVKEQFF
TRBD1 TRBJ2-1 TRBV29-1 . TGCAGCGTCGGACAGGTTTTTTACCATGAGCAGTTCTTC CSVGQVFYHEQFF
TRBD1 TRBJ1-2 TRBV6-1 once TGTGCCAGCAGTGAAGCGCATCGGACAGGGGCTCGCTATGGCTACACCTTC CASSEAHRTGARYGYTF
TRBD2 TRBJ2-2 TRBV6-1 . TGTGCCAGCACGCGGGGGGCGGAAAACACCGGGGAGCTGTTTTTT CASTRGAENTGELFF
TRBD2 TRBJ2-1 TRBV5-1 . TGCGCCAGCAGCACCCTTAGCGGGGGGGCCGGTAATGAGCAGTTCTTC CASSTLSGGAGNEQFF
. TRBJ2-7 TRBV11-2 . TGTGCCAGCAGCCCCCGGATAGCGGAATACGAGCAGTACTTC CASSPRIAEYEQYF
. TRBJ2-7 TRBV6-1 . TGTGCCACCGGACAGAGCTACGAGCAGTACTTC CATGQSYEQYF
TRBD2 TRBJ2-2 TRBV9 . TGTGCCAGCAGCGTAGGGGGACTAGCGGGAGTTCGGGAGCTGTTTTTT CASSVGGLAGVRELFF
. TRBJ1-1 TRBV5-4 . TGTGCCAGCAGCCCTCGCCACATGATAGGAGGGCCGAACACTGAAGCTTTCTTT CASSPRHMIGGPNTEAFF
TRBD1 TRBJ2-7 TRBV27 . TGTGCCAGCAGTCAATGGACAGGGAACCACGAGCAGTACTTC CASSQWTGNHEQYF
TRBD2 TRBJ2-7 TRBV12-5 . TGTGCTAGTGGTTTGGCCCAAGGACTAGCGCACTACGAGCAGTACTTC CASGLAQGLAHYEQYF
TRBD2 TRBJ2-1 TRBV6-5 . TGTGCCAGCAGTTACCAGGCGGGAGGAGGCTATGAGCAGTTCTTC CASSYQAGGGYEQFF
. TRBJ1-5 TRBV18 . TGTGCCAGCTCACCGCGCGGGACAACGGACAATCAGCCCCAGCATTTT CASSPRGTTDNQPQHF
TRBD1 TRBJ2-1 TRBV2 . TGTGCCAGCAGTAACAGGGGGCGAGTTTACAATGAGCAGTTCTTC CASSNRGRVYNEQFF